This T cell receptor beta chain was recorded in a study of identifying expanded T cells in peripheral blood. The assay was immunoSEQ multiplex PCR, and TCRdb's table has in-frame clones only and misses some. There are more than 50,000 clones in the sample; approximately 80% occur only once, and approximately 19% lies in the top ten. CDR3 length: 15 amino acids. The ends were cut back, 0 bases at V and 0 bases at J, with 9 bases in the middle. Germline V gene sequence: CDR1 SGHTS, CDR2 YDEGEE. The sample consisted of blood. This clonotype was obtained from a person between 18 and 75 years old in good health. The chain combines TRBV5-8 with TRBJ1-1; D not resolved. The CDR3 DNA is TGTGCCAGCAGCTTGGGATTAGGATTGAACACTGAAGCTTTCTTT. Protein product: CASSLGLGLNTEAFF.